Listed below are T cell receptor beta chains from one sample, sequenced in a study of cytotoxic CD8 clonotypes in ibrutinib-treated CLL. Using immunoSEQ multiplex PCR, the repertoire was profiled, and TCRdb retains in-frame clones only, with some absent. This sample has tens of thousands of clones, with 50% to 70% found just once. Sequenced here: PBMCs, sampled at disease progression, from a patient treated with ibrutinib. The origin of the receptors is a human donor with chronic lymphocytic leukemia. Both conserved end residues are part of each CDR3. A D gene is named only where the DNA matches it firmly. A clone size is listed for some rows: how often the clone was seen (once, few, many), or a class if it is expanded.

CDR3 DNA	CDR3 protein	clone size	J gene	V gene	D gene
TGTGCCACCAGCACTACCGGGACCTCCTACGAGCAGTACTTC	CATSTTGTSYEQYF	few	TRBJ2-7	TRBV15	.
TGTGCCAGCAGGACAGGGGTCTCCTACAATGAGCAGTTCTTC	CASRTGVSYNEQFF	.	TRBJ2-1	TRBV28	TRBD1
TGCGCCAGCAGCCTTAGCGGGAGTAGAACGGAGCAGTTCTTC	CASSLSGSRTEQFF	few	TRBJ2-1	TRBV4-1	TRBD2
TGTGCCATCAGTGGCCGTAGCGGGGGCCTCACCTACGAGCAGTACTTC	CAISGRSGGLTYEQYF	.	TRBJ2-7	TRBV10-3	TRBD2
TGCGCCAGCAGCTTGGACCGGGGCACTGAAGCTTTCTTT	CASSLDRGTEAFF	.	TRBJ1-1	TRBV5-1	.
TGTGCCTGGAGTGAGCAGGCCCTTGGCTACACCTTC	CAWSEQALGYTF	.	TRBJ1-2	TRBV30	.
TGTGCCAGCGGACACTCAGGGACAGCCTACGAGCAGTACTTC	CASGHSGTAYEQYF	few	TRBJ2-7	TRBV5-6	TRBD1
TGTGCCAGCAGACCCCCAGGAAGTCGGTACGAGCAGTACTTC	CASRPPGSRYEQYF	few	TRBJ2-7	TRBV7-9	.
TGTGCCAGCAGTGGACAGGGGACGCAAAATTCACCCCTCCACTTT	CASSGQGTQNSPLHF	once	TRBJ1-6	TRBV2	TRBD1
TGTGCCAGCAGCCTGCAGGGTGGGAGGGAGCAGTACTTC	CASSLQGGREQYF	few	TRBJ2-7	TRBV7-2	.
TGCGCCAGCAGCAAGGTAGCGGGGAGCCACGAGCAGTACTTC	CASSKVAGSHEQYF	.	TRBJ2-7	TRBV5-1	TRBD2
TGTGCCAGCTCACCCGTCCGGGACACTTCTGGAAACACCATATATTTT	CASSPVRDTSGNTIYF	.	TRBJ1-3	TRBV18	.
TGTGCCATCAGTGAGTCGTCGGGCGTAGAAGCTTTCTTT	CAISESSGVEAFF	.	TRBJ1-1	TRBV10-3	.
TGTGCCAGCAGCTTAGGGGGGGCGAGAGAGACCCAGTACTTC	CASSLGGARETQYF	.	TRBJ2-5	TRBV7-6	.
TGTGCCAGCAGGGGCTATGGCTACACCTTC	CASRGYGYTF	few	TRBJ1-2	TRBV2	.
TGTGCCAGCAGCGCGGGACGGACGAACACCGGGGAGCTGTTTTTT	CASSAGRTNTGELFF	.	TRBJ2-2	TRBV5-4	.
TGTGCCAGCAGTTACTCGTCCGGCCGCAATCAGCCCCAGCATTTT	CASSYSSGRNQPQHF	.	TRBJ1-5	TRBV6-5	.
TGTGCCAGCAGCCTCCGCGCAGGGAGTAACTATGGCTACACCTTC	CASSLRAGSNYGYTF	few	TRBJ1-2	TRBV7-2	.
TGTGCCACCAGCAGAGACAGGGGGCGATCACCCCTCCACTTT	CATSRDRGRSPLHF	few	TRBJ1-6	TRBV15	TRBD1
TGCAGTGCATCAGGGCAATCACCCCTCCACTTT	CSASGQSPLHF	.	TRBJ1-6	TRBV20-1	.
TGCGCCAGCAGCGCGGACGGGTTGAGCACAGATACGCAGTATTTT	CASSADGLSTDTQYF	once	TRBJ2-3	TRBV5-1	.
TGTGCCAGCTCAACGTACCAAGAGACCCAGTACTTC	CASSTYQETQYF	few	TRBJ2-5	TRBV18	.